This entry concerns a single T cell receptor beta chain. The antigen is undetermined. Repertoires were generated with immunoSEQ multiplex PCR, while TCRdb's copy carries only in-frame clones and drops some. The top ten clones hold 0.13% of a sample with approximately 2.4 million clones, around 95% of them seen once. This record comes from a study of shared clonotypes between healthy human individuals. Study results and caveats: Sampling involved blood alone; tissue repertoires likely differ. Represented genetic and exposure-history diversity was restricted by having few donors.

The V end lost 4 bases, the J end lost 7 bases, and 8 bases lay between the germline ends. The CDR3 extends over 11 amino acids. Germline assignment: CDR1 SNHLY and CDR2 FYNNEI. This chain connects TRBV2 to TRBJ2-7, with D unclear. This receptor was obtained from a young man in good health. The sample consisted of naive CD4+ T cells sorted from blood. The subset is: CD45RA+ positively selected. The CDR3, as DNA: TGTGCCAGCAGTGTTACTCAAGAGCAGTACTTC. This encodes CASSVTQEQYF.